Listed below are T cell receptor beta chains from one sample, sequenced in a study of control samples from healthy donors and cancer patients. Sequencing was performed with immunoSEQ multiplex PCR; in TCRdb, only in-frame clones are kept and a portion is missing. The repertoire holds roughly 100,000 clones, with roughly 94% as singletons. What was sequenced was blood. These receptor sequences come from a woman between 18 and 29 years old in good health. CDR3s include the opening cysteine and the closing phenylalanine or tryptophan. Each record gives: CDR3 DNA, CDR3 protein, J gene, V gene, clone size, D gene. The D gene is left open where the match is weak. Rows may omit the clone size; those that give it use once, few, many or a size class.

DNA: TGTGCCAGCAGCCAGGGGCTACTACCCTACAATGAGCAGTTCTTC
CDR3: CASSQGLLPYNEQFF
J: TRBJ2-1
V: TRBV3-1/TRBV3-2
size: NA
D: NA

DNA: TGTGCCAGCTTGAAACGGACGGAAGCCCTCAACTATGGCTACACCTTC
CDR3: CASLKRTEALNYGYTF
J: TRBJ1-2
V: TRBV2
size: NA
D: NA

DNA: TGTGCCAGCTCCGGGACGGTTTATGGCTACACCTTC
CDR3: CASSGTVYGYTF
J: TRBJ1-2
V: TRBV18
size: NA
D: NA

DNA: TGTGCCAGCAGTTACTCGTGGACAGATTCTGAAAAACTGTTTTTT
CDR3: CASSYSWTDSEKLFF
J: TRBJ1-4
V: TRBV6-5
size: NA
D: NA

DNA: TGTGCCGGCTCGGACGTCGGCTACACCTTC
CDR3: CAGSDVGYTF
J: TRBJ1-2
V: TRBV30
size: NA
D: NA

DNA: TGTGCCAGCAGCTTTCCCGGGAACGTCTATGGCTACACCTTC
CDR3: CASSFPGNVYGYTF
J: TRBJ1-2
V: TRBV7-6
size: NA
D: NA

DNA: TGTGCCAGCAGCCTCGGACAGGCGCCCGGCTACACCTTC
CDR3: CASSLGQAPGYTF
J: TRBJ1-2
V: TRBV7-9
size: once
D: TRBD1

DNA: TGTGCCAGCAGCCCAGGACAGGAGACCGGGGAGCTGTTTTTT
CDR3: CASSPGQETGELFF
J: TRBJ2-2
V: TRBV11-3
size: NA
D: TRBD1

DNA: TGTGCTAGTGGTCCGCCGCAGGGACGGCAGTATTTT
CDR3: CASGPPQGRQYF
J: TRBJ2-3
V: TRBV12-5
size: once
D: NA

DNA: TGTGCCAGCAGTTACTCGCGGAGCTTCCAAGAGACCCAGTACTTC
CDR3: CASSYSRSFQETQYF
J: TRBJ2-5
V: TRBV6-2/TRBV6-3
size: NA
D: NA

DNA: TGTGCCAGCAGCTTAGCGTCCGGGTTGCGGTACTCCGGCTACACCTTC
CDR3: CASSLASGLRYSGYTF
J: TRBJ1-2
V: TRBV7-9
size: NA
D: NA

DNA: TGCGCCAGCAGCCAAGTAGGCGTGAGGACAGGGTTTCGTGAAGCTTTCTTT
CDR3: CASSQVGVRTGFREAFF
J: TRBJ1-1
V: TRBV4-1
size: NA
D: TRBD1

DNA: TGTGCCACCGCCGACCGGGACACCTACGAGCAGTACTTC
CDR3: CATADRDTYEQYF
J: TRBJ2-7
V: TRBV24-1
size: NA
D: NA